What follows are 19 T cell receptor beta chains derived from one specimen sequenced in a study of CD8 T cells in ankylosing spondylitis. MiXCR was run by TCRdb on the 5' RACE reads, yielding one entry per CDR3 protein. The data show some 290,000 distinct CDR3 sequences, with approximately 20% seen just once and roughly 8% held by the top ten. Sequencing input: blood, either unsorted or a sorted T cell fraction (not recorded which). The receptors shown here come from a male donor with ankylosing spondylitis or in good health (not recorded which).

The V and J genes are TRBV3-1 and TRBJ2-3, with D perhaps assigned TRBD1 or TRBD2 (5 bases each). The V end lost 2 bases, the J end lost 4 bases, and 22 bases lay between the germline ends. The CDR3 contains 18 residues. Germline CDR1 reads LGHDT; CDR2 reads YNNKEL (reference sequence). The CDR3 loop is CASSQPGTGVPRPDTQYF. DNA for the CDR3: TGTGCCAGCAGCCAACCCGGGACCGGAGTCCCTCGCCCAGATACGCAGTATTTT.

This chain links TRBV21-1 with TRBJ2-7; the table's D gene call, TRBD2, was not cross checked with the DNA. TRBV21-1 is noted as a pseudogene. There are 15 residues in the CDR3. The CDR3 loop is CASSRGEGDGYEQYV. The DNA for the CDR3 is TGTGCCAGCAGCAGGGGGGAGGGGGACGGCTACGAGCAGTACGTC.

This clonotype was seen only a few times. The chain recombines TRBV12-3 or TRBV12-4 with TRBJ1-5; no definite D call. CDR3 length: 14 residues. Trimming took 8 bases from V and 4 from J, leaving 15 bases between them. The CDR3, as DNA: TGTGCCAGCGCTTTTGGCATACGAAATCAGCCCCAGCATTTT. Encoded protein: CASAFGIRNQPQHF.

About this clonotype: Relative to the germline gene, one junction end is altered; a read error may explain this. V and J are TRBV12-3 or TRBV12-4 and TRBJ2-6; D call uncertain. The CDR3 is 15 residues long. DNA for the CDR3: TGTGTCAGCAGACTCTGGGGCTCTGGGGCCAACGTCCTGACTTTC. Translated: CVSRLWGSGANVLTF.

Many counts were recorded for this clonotype. The chain carries TRBV11-2 and TRBJ1-1, with 9 bases that match TRBD1. CDR3 length equals 14 residues. From germline, CDR1 is SGHAT and CDR2 FQNNGV. The V segment lost 4 bases and the J segment 3 bases; nucleotides outside the gene matches: 3. The CDR3 loop reads CASSSQGAYTEAFF. In nucleotides, the CDR3 is TGTGCCAGCAGCTCACAGGGGGCTTACACTGAAGCTTTCTTT.

This clonotype has a count of ten or more. This chain connects TRBV28 to TRBJ2-1; weak D call: TRBD1 (6 bases). The length of the CDR3 is 13 residues. The ends were cut back, 3 bases at V and 12 bases at J, with 15 bases in the middle. Germline V gene sequence: CDR1 MDHEN, CDR2 SYDVKM. In nucleotides, the CDR3 is TGTGCCAGCAGTTTCCCAGCGACAGGACGGCAGTTCTTC. This sequence encodes CASSFPATGRQFF.

This clonotype has more than one count but fewer than ten. The rearrangement uses TRBV5-1 and TRBJ2-3, with TRBD2 as a possible D gene (7 bases). There are 17 residues in the CDR3. V was clipped by 0 bases and J by 4 bases, with 18 bases between them. The germline CDR1 and CDR2 sequences are SGHRS and YFSETQ. CDR3 residues: CASSLDGGAGYADTQYF. The CDR3 nucleotides read TGCGCCAGCAGCTTGGATGGGGGGGCCGGTTACGCAGATACGCAGTATTTT.

This clonotype came up many times. This sequence joins TRBV3-1 and TRBJ2-3, with D maybe TRBD2 (6 bases). Deletions cut 4 bases from V and 5 bases from J, with 7 bases between. The CDR3 extends over 12 amino acids. Looked up from germline, CDR1 is LGHDT and CDR2 is YNNKEL (reference sequence). The CDR3 nucleotides read TGTGCCAGCAGCCCCGGGGGAGATACGCAGTATTTT. Protein product: CASSPGGDTQYF.

The table lists this clonotype with a few counts. The rearrangement joins TRBV6-5 to TRBJ2-5; D uncertain. Trimming stripped 5 bases from V and 2 bases from J, with 9 bases between. This CDR3 is 13 amino acids long. Germline V gene lookup returns CDR1 MNHEY and CDR2 SVGAGI. The CDR3, as DNA: TGTGCCAGCAGTCGAGGAATTCAAGAGACCCAGTACTTC. This translates into CASSRGIQETQYF.

Only a few counts were recorded for this clonotype. This chain joins TRBV20-1 and TRBJ2-2; D perhaps matches TRBD1 (6 bases). The germline V gene has CDR1 DFQATT and CDR2 SNEGSKA (reference sequence). V shed 3 bases and J shed 0 bases, with 17 bases lying between them. CDR3 size: 17 residues. In DNA, the CDR3 is TGCAGTGCTAGCGCACTGAAGGACAGATCGAACACCGGGGAGCTGTTTTTT. Encoded protein: CSASALKDRSNTGELFF.

The chain is built from TRBV2 and TRBJ1-2, with 7 bases aligning to TRBD1. The germline V gene encodes CDR1 SNHLY and CDR2 FYNNEI. Trimming took 4 bases from V and 4 from J; bases not matched to a gene: 6. The CDR3 loop spans 14 amino acids. The CDR3 loop reads CASSAVGGGYGYTF. The CDR3 coding sequence is TGTGCCAGCAGTGCAGTAGGGGGCGGCTATGGCTACACCTTC.

This clonotype turned up a few times. CDR3 sequence (DNA): TGTGCCAGCAGCCAAGCGCACGGACTAGCGGGGGAAGAGACCCAGTACTTC. Protein sequence: CASSQAHGLAGEETQYF. The chain couples TRBV3-1 to TRBJ2-5; TRBD2 matches 13 bases. Germline CDR1 is LGHDT and CDR2 is YNNKEL (reference sequence). The junction had 5 bases not matched to a gene; V was cut back by 1 base and J by 3 bases. This CDR3 contains 17 residues.

Points on this clonotype: Given a much more abundant clone one base away, this may be a read error. V usage is TRBV30 and J usage is TRBJ1-4; D may be TRBD1 (6 bases). The V and J ends lost 1 base and 9 bases respectively, with 18 bases between them. CDR1 is GTSNPN and CDR2 is SVGIG in the germline V gene (reference sequence). The CDR3 extends over 15 amino acids. The CDR3 loop reads CAWSGTGTDRKKLFF. CDR3 nucleotide sequence: TGTGCCTGGAGTGGAACAGGGACGGATCGTAAAAAACTGTTTTTT.

As for this clonotype: It is likely a read error, because the conserved phenylalanine at the end of the CDR3 is missing. J is TRBJ2-1 and V is TRBV20-1, with D tentatively TRBD2 (7 bases). Germline V gene data show CDR1 as DFQATT and CDR2 as SNEGSKA (reference sequence). This CDR3 has 14 amino acids. V was cut by 5 bases and J by 4 bases, with 15 bases left in between. CDR3 sequence (DNA): TGCAGTGCTTCCGACAGGCGGGGGTACAATGAGCAGTTCTCC. Amino acids: CSASDRRGYNEQFS.

This clonotype has just a few counts. The rearrangement joins TRBV5-1 to TRBJ2-2; D is unclear. Between the trimmed V and J ends, which lost 5 bases and 6 bases, there was a span of 11 bases. Per germline, CDR1 SGHRS and CDR2 YFSETQ. The CDR3 has 13 amino acids. Here the CDR3 DNA reads TGCGCCAGCAGTCACCGTACGGCCGGGGAGCTGTTTTTT. Amino acids: CASSHRTAGELFF.

The chain recombines TRBV9 with TRBJ1-1, with 8 bases matching TRBD1. The CDR3 consists of 16 residues. CDR1 and CDR2 (germline): SGDLS, YYNGEE. J gave up 0 bases and V 0 bases, and 4 bases lay outside the gene matches. As DNA, the CDR3 is TGTGCCAGCAGCGTAGTCCCACAGGGGGTGAACACTGAAGCTTTCTTT. It specifies CASSVVPQGVNTEAFF.

This clonotype appeared a few times. The gene calls are TRBV20-1 and TRBJ2-6; D gene uncertain. The germline V and J ends were trimmed by 3 bases and 0 bases, with 15 bases remaining between them. The V gene's germline CDR1 is DFQATT and CDR2 SNEGSKA (reference sequence). This CDR3 comprises 17 residues. CDR3 bases: TGCAGTGCTAGTCTGGGCGGCTCAGCCTCTGGGGCCAACGTCCTGACTTTC. The encoded protein is CSASLGGSASGANVLTF.

This clonotype came up a few times. This chain uses TRBV27 with TRBJ1-2, with D unclear. Germline CDR1 is MNHEY and CDR2 is SMNVEV (reference sequence). The CDR3 loop spans 11 amino acids. V was cut by 8 bases and J by 7 bases, with 11 bases left in between. In DNA form, the CDR3 reads TGTGCCAGCCTCAACTCGGGTGGCTACACCTTC. Protein sequence: CASLNSGGYTF.

The V call is TRBV28, the J call TRBJ2-7; D might be TRBD2 (6 bases). Trimming pared 4 bases from V and 3 bases from J, leaving 16 bases between. CDR3 length: 15 residues. CDR1 MDHEN and CDR2 SYDVKM come from the germline V gene. Here the CDR3 reads CASSSPSGGDYEQYV. In DNA, the CDR3 is TGTGCCAGCAGTTCCCCTTCCGGGGGAGACTACGAGCAGTACGTC.